This T cell receptor (beta chain) was captured in a study of CD4 T cells in relation to SARS-CoV-2 and coronaviruses. Uncultured naive and memory CD4+ T cells supplied DNA for deep TCR-beta sequencing. Some clones are missing from TCRdb's copy, which holds only in-frame ones; the method was immunoSEQ multiplex PCR. This table has some 70,000 clones, approximately 95% appearing once. CDR1 is MNHEY and CDR2 is SVGAGI in the germline V gene. The CDR3 runs to 12 residues. Trimming took 7 bases from V and 4 from J, leaving 10 bases between them. Before the COVID-19 pandemic, during about 2010-2018, CD4+ T cells were taken from unexposed donors. CD4 enrichment then naive enrichment separated naive from memory CD4+ cells. A note on this clone: What it binds is not known.

Findings and caveats of the study: Monoreactive clones expanded significantly more to SARS-CoV-2 than crossreactive clones did.

The origin of this receptor is a human donor in good health. Sequencing input: naive CD4+ T cells from PBMCs. As for subset: naive CD4+ T cells isolated by negative enrichment. This chain links TRBV6-5 with TRBJ1-2; no clear D gene. The CDR3 DNA is TGTGCCAGCATGAGCGACCCCTATGGCTACACCTTC. This encodes CASMSDPYGYTF.